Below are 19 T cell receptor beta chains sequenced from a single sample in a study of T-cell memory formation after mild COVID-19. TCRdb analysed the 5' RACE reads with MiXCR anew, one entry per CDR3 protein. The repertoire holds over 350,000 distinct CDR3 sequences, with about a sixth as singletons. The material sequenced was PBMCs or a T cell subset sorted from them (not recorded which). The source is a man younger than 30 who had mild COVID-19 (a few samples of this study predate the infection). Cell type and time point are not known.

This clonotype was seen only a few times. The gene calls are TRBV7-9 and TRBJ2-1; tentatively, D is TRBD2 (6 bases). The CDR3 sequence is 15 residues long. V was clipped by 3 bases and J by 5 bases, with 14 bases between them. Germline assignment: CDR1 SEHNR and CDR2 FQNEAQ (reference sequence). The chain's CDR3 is CASSFSLPGDNEQFF. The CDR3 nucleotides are TGTGCCAGCAGCTTTTCACTCCCGGGGGACAATGAGCAGTTCTTC.

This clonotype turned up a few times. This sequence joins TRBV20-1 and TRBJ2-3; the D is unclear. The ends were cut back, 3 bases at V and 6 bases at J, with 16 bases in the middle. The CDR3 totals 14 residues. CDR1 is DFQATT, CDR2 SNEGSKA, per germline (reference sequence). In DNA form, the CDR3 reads TGCAGTGCTAGTACGTCGCCGGTTCGGGATACGCAGTATTTT. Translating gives CSASTSPVRDTQYF.

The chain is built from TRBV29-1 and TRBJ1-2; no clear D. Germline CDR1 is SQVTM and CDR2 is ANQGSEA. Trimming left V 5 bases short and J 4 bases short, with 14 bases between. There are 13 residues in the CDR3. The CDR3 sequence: CSVTITNSYGYTF. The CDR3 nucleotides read TGCAGCGTTACTATAACCAACAGCTATGGCTACACCTTC.

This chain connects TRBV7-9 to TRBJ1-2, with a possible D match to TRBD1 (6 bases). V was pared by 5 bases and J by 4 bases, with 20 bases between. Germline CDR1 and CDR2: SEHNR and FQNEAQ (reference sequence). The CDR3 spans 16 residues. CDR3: CASSLLQGRGPYGYTF. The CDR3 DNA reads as TGTGCCAGCAGCCTCCTACAGGGAAGGGGTCCCTATGGCTACACCTTC.

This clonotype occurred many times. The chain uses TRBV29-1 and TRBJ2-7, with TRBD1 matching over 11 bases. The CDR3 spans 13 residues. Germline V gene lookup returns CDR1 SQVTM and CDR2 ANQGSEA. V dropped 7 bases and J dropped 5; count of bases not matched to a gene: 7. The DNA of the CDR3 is TGCAGCGCCTGGGGGGGACAGGGGGACGAGCAGTACTTC. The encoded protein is CSAWGGQGDEQYF.

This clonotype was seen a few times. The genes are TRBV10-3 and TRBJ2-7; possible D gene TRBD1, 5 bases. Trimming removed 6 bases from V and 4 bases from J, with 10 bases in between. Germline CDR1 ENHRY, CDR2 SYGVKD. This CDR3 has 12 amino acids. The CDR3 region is CAIRDSLYEQYV. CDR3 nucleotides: TGTGCCATCAGAGACAGCCTATACGAGCAGTACGTC.

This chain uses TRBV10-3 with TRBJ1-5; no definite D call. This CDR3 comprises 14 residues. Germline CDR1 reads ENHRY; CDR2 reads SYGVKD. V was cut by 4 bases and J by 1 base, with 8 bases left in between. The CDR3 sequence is CAISATQSNQPQHF. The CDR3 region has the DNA TGTGCCATCAGTGCGACACAGAGCAATCAGCCCCAGCATTTT.

This chain's CDR3 is CASGSRGSTDTQYF. The CDR3 coding sequence is TGTGCCAGCGGCTCTAGAGGTAGCACAGATACGCAGTATTTT. This chain joins TRBV6-5 and TRBJ2-3; no definite D call. CDR1 is MNHEY, CDR2 SVGAGI, per germline. The V and J ends lost 8 bases and 0 bases respectively, with 12 bases between them. The CDR3 is 14 residues long.

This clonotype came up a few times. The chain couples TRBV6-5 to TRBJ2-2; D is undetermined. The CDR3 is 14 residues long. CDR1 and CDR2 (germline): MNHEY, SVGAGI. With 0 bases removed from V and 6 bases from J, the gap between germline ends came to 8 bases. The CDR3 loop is CASSYSSNSGELFF. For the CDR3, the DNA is TGTGCCAGCAGTTACTCATCCAATTCCGGGGAGCTGTTTTTT.

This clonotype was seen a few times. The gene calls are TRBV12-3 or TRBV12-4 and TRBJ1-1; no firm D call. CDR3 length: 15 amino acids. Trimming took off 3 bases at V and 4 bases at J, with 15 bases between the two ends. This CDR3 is CASSFTVDGGTEAFF. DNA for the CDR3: TGTGCCAGCAGTTTTACTGTAGATGGAGGCACTGAAGCTTTCTTT.

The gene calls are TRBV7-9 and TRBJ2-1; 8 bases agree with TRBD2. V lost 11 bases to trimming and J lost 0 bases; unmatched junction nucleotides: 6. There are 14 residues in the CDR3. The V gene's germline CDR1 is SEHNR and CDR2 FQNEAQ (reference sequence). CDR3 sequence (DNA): TGTGCCGTACCTCGGGGGGGCTCCTACAATGAGCAGTTCTTC. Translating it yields CAVPRGGSYNEQFF.

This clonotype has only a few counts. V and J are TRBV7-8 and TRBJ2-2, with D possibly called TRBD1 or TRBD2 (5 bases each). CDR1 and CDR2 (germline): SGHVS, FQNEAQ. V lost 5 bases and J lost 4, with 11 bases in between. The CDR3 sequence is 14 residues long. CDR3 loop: CASSRWGTTGELFF. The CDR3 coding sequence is TGTGCCAGCAGCCGCTGGGGGACCACCGGGGAGCTGTTTTTT.

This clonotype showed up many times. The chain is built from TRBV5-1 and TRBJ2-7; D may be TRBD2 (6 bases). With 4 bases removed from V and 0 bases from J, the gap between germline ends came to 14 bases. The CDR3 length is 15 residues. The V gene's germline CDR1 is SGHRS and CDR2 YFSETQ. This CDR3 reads CASSRLGPDSYEQYV. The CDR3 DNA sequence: TGCGCCAGCAGCCGACTAGGGCCTGACTCCTACGAGCAGTACGTC.

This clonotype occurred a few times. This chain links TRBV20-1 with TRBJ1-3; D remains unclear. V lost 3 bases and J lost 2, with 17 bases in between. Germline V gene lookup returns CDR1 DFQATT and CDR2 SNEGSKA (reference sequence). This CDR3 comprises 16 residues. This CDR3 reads CSASPNTGVAGNTIYF. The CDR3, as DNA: TGCAGTGCTAGTCCGAACACCGGCGTCGCTGGAAACACCATATATTTT.

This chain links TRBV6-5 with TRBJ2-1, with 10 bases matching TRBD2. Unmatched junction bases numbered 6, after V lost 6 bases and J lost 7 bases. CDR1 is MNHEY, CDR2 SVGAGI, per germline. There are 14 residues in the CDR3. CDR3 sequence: CASSFGLAVNEQFF. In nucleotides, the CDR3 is TGTGCCAGCAGCTTCGGACTAGCGGTTAATGAGCAGTTCTTC.

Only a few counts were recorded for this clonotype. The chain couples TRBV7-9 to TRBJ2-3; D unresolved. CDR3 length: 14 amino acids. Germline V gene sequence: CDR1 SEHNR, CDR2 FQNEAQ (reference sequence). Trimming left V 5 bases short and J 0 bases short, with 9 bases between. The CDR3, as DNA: TGTGCCAGCAGCACCGGTTCTAGCACAGATACGCAGTATTTT. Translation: CASSTGSSTDTQYF.

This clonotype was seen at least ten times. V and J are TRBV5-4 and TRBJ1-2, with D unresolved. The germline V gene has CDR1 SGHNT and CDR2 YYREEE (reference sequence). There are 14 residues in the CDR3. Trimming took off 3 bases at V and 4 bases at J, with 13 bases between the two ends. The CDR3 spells CASSSHGVTYGYTF. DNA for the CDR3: TGTGCCAGCAGCTCACACGGGGTGACCTATGGCTACACCTTC.

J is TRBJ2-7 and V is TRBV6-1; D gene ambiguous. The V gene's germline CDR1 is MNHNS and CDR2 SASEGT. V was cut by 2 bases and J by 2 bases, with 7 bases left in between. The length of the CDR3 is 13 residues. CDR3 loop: CASSEMHPYEQYF. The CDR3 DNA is TGTGCCAGCAGTGAAATGCACCCCTACGAGCAGTACTTC.

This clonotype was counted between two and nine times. The DNA of the CDR3 is TGTGCCACCAGTGACCGAGGGGCCGAGCAGTACTTC. This translates into CATSDRGAEQYF. The rearrangement uses TRBV24-1 and TRBJ2-7; perhaps D is TRBD1 or TRBD2 (5 bases each). The V end lost 4 bases, the J end lost 6 bases, and 9 bases lay between the germline ends. Germline CDR1 is KGHDR and CDR2 is SFDVKD. This CDR3 is built from 12 residues.